This T cell receptor beta chain was sequenced for a study of cytomegalovirus exposure and HLA in healthy donors. Study-wide context: The study's early data release held about 85 million unique TCRs from HLA-typed donors.

Primers for the PCR totalled 60 Vbeta and 13 Jbeta. Sequenced by immunoSEQ multiplex PCR; TCRdb stores in-frame clones only, minus some. This sample contains about 160,000 clones. The CDR3 length is 15 residues. Germline-derived CDR1 and CDR2 are MDHEN and SYDVKM. V lost 4 bases to trimming and J lost 3 bases, with 12 bases between them. The rearrangement uses TRBV28 and TRBJ1-4, with D uncertain. This TCR was recovered from a man aged 25-45 years in good health and CMV-seronegative. The sample taken for sequencing was PBMCs. CDR3 protein: CASSSGREANEKLFF. The DNA for the CDR3 is TGTGCCAGCAGTTCCGGGAGAGAGGCTAATGAAAAACTGTTTTTT.